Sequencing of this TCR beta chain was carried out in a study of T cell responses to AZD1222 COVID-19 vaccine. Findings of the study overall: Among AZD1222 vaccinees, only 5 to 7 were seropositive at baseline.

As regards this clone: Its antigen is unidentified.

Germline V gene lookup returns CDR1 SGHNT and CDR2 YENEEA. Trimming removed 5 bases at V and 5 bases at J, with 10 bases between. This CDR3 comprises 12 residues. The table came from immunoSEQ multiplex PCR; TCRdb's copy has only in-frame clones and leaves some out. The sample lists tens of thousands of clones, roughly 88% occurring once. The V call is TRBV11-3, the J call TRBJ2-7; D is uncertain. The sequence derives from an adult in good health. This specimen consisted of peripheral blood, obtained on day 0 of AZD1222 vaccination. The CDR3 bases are TGTGCCAGCAGCCGAAGGCAAGACGAGCAGTACTTC. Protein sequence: CASSRRQDEQYF. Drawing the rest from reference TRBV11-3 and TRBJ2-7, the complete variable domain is EAGVVQSPRYKIIEKKQPVAFWCNPISGHNTLYWYLQNLGQGPELLIRYENEEAVDDSQLPKDRFSAERLKGVDSTLKIQPAELGDSAVYLCASSRRQDEQYFGPGTRLTVT.